This TCR beta chain was sequenced for a study of blood T cells in healthy people across ages. This clonotype was observed many times. Per germline, CDR1 SEHNR and CDR2 FQNEAQ (reference sequence). This CDR3 comprises 14 residues. Trimming left V 3 bases short and J 2 bases short, with 9 bases between. With each sample, at least 5 micrograms of total RNA were extracted. PCR was performed a second time for about 7 to 11 cycles using a sample-barcoded 5' primer and a J-beta primer mix. TCRdb re-analysed the 5' RACE reads in MiXCR, keeping a single row per CDR3 protein. This table holds about 640,000 distinct CDR3 sequences, 35% to 50% found once.

The rearrangement links TRBV7-9 to TRBJ2-3; D remains unclear. The TCR originated in an older man in good health. Sequencing was done on a sample of blood. Here the CDR3 DNA reads TGTGCCAGCAGCTTGGCGGCCTACACAGATACGCAGTATTTT. This sequence encodes CASSLAAYTDTQYF.